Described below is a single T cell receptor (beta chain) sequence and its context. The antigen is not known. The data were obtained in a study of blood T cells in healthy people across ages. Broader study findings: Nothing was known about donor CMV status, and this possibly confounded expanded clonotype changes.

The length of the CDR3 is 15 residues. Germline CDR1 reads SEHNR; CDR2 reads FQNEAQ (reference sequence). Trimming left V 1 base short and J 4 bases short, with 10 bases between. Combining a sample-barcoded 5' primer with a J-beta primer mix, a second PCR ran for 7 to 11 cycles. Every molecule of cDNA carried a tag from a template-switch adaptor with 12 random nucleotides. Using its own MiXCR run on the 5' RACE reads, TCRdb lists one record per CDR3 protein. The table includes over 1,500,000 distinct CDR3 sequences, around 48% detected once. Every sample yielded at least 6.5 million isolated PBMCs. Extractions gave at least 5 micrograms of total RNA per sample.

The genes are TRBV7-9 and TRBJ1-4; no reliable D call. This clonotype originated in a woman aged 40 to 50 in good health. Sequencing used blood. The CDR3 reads CASSLVSRINEKLFF. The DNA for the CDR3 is TGTGCCAGCAGCTTAGTATCCAGGATTAATGAAAAACTGTTTTTT.